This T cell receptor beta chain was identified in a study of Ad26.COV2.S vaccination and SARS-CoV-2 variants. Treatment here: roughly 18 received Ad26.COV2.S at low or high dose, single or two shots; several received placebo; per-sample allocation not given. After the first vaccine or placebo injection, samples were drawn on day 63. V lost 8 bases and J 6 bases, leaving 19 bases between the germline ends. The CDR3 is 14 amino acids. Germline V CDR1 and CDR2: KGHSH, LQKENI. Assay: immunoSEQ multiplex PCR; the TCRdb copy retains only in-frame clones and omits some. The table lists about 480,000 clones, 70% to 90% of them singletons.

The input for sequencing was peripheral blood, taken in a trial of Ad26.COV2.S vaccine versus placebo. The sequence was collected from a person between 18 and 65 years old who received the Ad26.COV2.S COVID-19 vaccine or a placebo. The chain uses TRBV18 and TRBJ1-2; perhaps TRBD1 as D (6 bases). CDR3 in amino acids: CASPRPGTRNGYTF. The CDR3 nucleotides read TGTGCCAGCCCAAGACCCGGGACACGCAATGGCTACACCTTC.